This T cell receptor (beta chain) was sequenced in a study of T cells in Graves' hyperthyroidism and ophthalmopathy (dated by TCRdb to between 2017 and 2020). With regard to the full study: Peripheral blood was sampled at the time of initial diagnosis, prior to any treatment. A discovery cohort of about a hundred patients, roughly 45 with Graves' ophthalmopathy and under 60 with stable Graves' hyperthyroidism, was used to find distinguishing TCR V-J signatures. An independent validation cohort of under 20 hyperthyroidism patients and 17 patients who later progressed to ophthalmopathy tested prospective prediction of ophthalmopathy. The roughly 100 discovery patients were divided at random into training and test sets in a 7:3 ratio. The study also compared thyroid tissue and blood T-cell repertoires from a handful of Graves' hyperthyroidism patients. Once sampling was done, hyperthyroidism patients were given methimazole at a starting dose of 30 mg daily, whereas ophthalmopathy patients were given high-dose intravenous methylprednisolone. According to the paper, TCR Vbeta CDR3 sequencing was carried out on about 140 peripheral blood samples, which came from approximately 41 ophthalmopathy, 80 or so hyperthyroidism and 17 progressor patients.

A word on this clonotype: Its specific antigen is unknown. No much larger clonotype is one base removed from it; base qualities were not supplied.

The germline V gene specifies SQVTM as CDR1 and ANQGSEA as CDR2. The CDR3, from cysteine to phenylalanine, totals 15 residues. The read is trimmed to its CDR3 DNA, 45 bases read in frame from base 1. The junction carries 16 bases between V and J, which are trimmed by 6 bases and 1 base respectively. Moderately to severely active disease, a Clinical Activity Score of at least 3, a NOSPECS grade of at least 4, and a duration under 3 months were present in ophthalmopathy patients. Patients with uncontrolled infections, other autoimmune diseases, pregnancy or lactation were excluded. Clinical symptoms, serum thyroxine and TRAb, thyroid ultrasound, and orbital computed tomography formed the basis for the diagnoses. PBMCs were isolated from 10 ml of fresh peripheral blood by Ficoll-Paque density gradient centrifugation. Trizol reagent was used to extract total RNA, and RNA quality was then checked on an Agilent 2100 Bioanalyzer.

The TCR beta CDR3 regions were amplified from the RNA transcripts. A first-round RT-PCR of the TCR CDR3 used the HTBI primer set with the Qiagen OneStep RT-PCR kit. Libraries were constructed in a second round of multiplex PCR, after which size selection and purification were carried out. The libraries were sequenced on an Illumina HiSeq2000 using paired-end 100 bp reads. Per the authors' processing: SOAPnuke was used to process the raw data, removing reads that contained adapters or uncalled bases, had a mean Phred below 15, or lacked an exact match to the constant primer or identifier. COPE v1.2.5 was used to merge high-quality paired reads, and clonotypes were defined as unique nucleotide sequences. MiTCR v1.1 was used to align clonotypes to the IMGT TRBV, TRBD and TRBJ reference segments. Analysis was restricted to V-J combinations with a frequency above 0.0001, which covered 98% to 99.2% of repertoires. The TCS score was defined as F50 (clonal expansion) divided by E x V (chaos), with BLOSUM62-based TCRdist calculated between CDR3 peptides within each V-J. Welch's t-statistics and random forest reduced around 510 V-J features to 13, which were used in a naive Bayes classifier (R e1071). TCRdb took the public reads, trimmed them with fastp at Q25, ran MiXCR for clone calling and kept in-frame beta chains. Rows with one shared CDR3 protein collapse into an entry with the most common genes and DNA. TCRdb's processing, not the authors' own work, is the source of the V and J calls. The sample data list fewer than 750,000 distinct CDR3 sequences, and around 13% of these were observed just once. Together, the top ten hold under 15% of the sample.

The paper's findings and limits, for the study overall: No statistical method was used to set the sample size in advance, and investigators knew the group allocation. Most expanded thyroid clonotypes (frequency above 0.001) were also found in blood, which suggests that blood repertoires may mirror thyroid immune responses. Ophthalmopathy was separated from stable hyperthyroidism by a 13 V-J signature model, with around 90% sensitivity and roughly 84% specificity obtained in cross-validation and 80%/75% obtained in testing. In validation, the model predicted progression to ophthalmopathy with 65% to 71% sensitivity and approximately 72% specificity, a median of 6.5 months before onset.

The sequenced material came from blood. The TCR sequence derives from a woman aged 50 to 65 with Graves' ophthalmopathy. This sequence uses TRBV29-1 and TRBJ1-3; the D gene is not confidently resolved. The DNA sequence is TGCAGCGTGAATGGCGGAGAGAAGTCTGGAAACACCATATATTTT. Translated, it gives CSVNGGEKSGNTIYF.